The rows below give T cell receptor beta chains drawn from one sample of a study of cytomegalovirus exposure and HLA in healthy donors. Libraries were prepared by immunoSEQ multiplex PCR; TCRdb keeps only in-frame clonotypes and omits some of them. The table has about 82,000 clones, around 9.1% seen once. The sequenced material came from PBMCs. The receptors come from a man between 60 and 75 years old in good health and CMV-seropositive. The CDR3 runs from the conserved cysteine through the conserved F or W. A D gene is named only where the DNA matches it firmly. Only some rows state a clone size, as once, few, many or a class for expanded clones.

j_call cdr3_length d_call v_call clone_size cdr3_nt cdr3_aa
TRBJ1-4 15 NA TRBV19 few TGTGCCAGTAGTATCCTCGCCAGGGCTAATGAAAAACTGTTTTTT CASSILARANEKLFF
TRBJ1-5 14 NA TRBV30 NA TGTGCCTGGAGTAGCGTAACAGGGCTTCAGCCCCAGCATTTT CAWSSVTGLQPQHF
TRBJ2-1 15 TRBD1 TRBV6-1 few TGTGCCAGCAGTTGGGACAGGAGCTCCTACAATGAGCAGTTCTTC CASSWDRSSYNEQFF
TRBJ2-7 13 NA TRBV10-3 few TGTGCCATCAGACCCCCCGGGGTAGACGAGCAGTACTTC CAIRPPGVDEQYF
TRBJ2-1 11 TRBD2 TRBV7-2 NA TGTGCCAGCCTTAGCGGGGATCCAATGTTCTTC CASLSGDPMFF
TRBJ1-3 16 NA TRBV5-1 few TGCGCCAGCAGCGTAGGGGGAGACCTTTCCGGAAACACCATATATTTT CASSVGGDLSGNTIYF
TRBJ2-1 13 NA TRBV6-6 few TGTGCCAGCACCAAACTCGAAGCAAATGAGCAGTTCTTC CASTKLEANEQFF
TRBJ1-1 14 TRBD1 TRBV18 NA TGTGCCAGCTCACCAAGGGGGCACAGCACTGAAGCTTTCTTT CASSPRGHSTEAFF
TRBJ1-1 15 NA TRBV10-3 NA TGTGCCATCACCCTTTCAAGGGGACAGAACACTGAAGCTTTCTTT CAITLSRGQNTEAFF
TRBJ2-7 12 NA TRBV6-6 NA TGTGCCACCAGCGAGGGGGCCTACGAGCAGTACTTC CATSEGAYEQYF
TRBJ2-5 13 NA TRBV7-3 once TGTGCCAGCAGCCCCCAGTACCAAGAGACCCAGTACTTC CASSPQYQETQYF
TRBJ2-3 12 NA TRBV7-9 NA TGTGCCAGCAGCTCGGAGACGCATACGCAGTATTTT CASSSETHTQYF
TRBJ1-1 14 TRBD1 TRBV6-1 few TGTGCCAGCAGTCTAGACAGGGGTGACACTGAAGCTTTCTTT CASSLDRGDTEAFF
TRBJ2-5 15 TRBD2 TRBV5-1 NA TGCGCCAGCAGCCCCGGGACTAGCGGGACGCAGACCCAGTACTTC CASSPGTSGTQTQYF
TRBJ2-1 16 NA TRBV7-3 NA TGTGCCAGCAGCAATGATGGGACTTCCCGTCTACATGAGCAGTTCTTC CASSNDGTSRLHEQFF
TRBJ2-1 15 NA TRBV9 few TGTGCCAGCAGCGTAGCTGGCCGGGTTGGAGATGAGCAGTTCTTC CASSVAGRVGDEQFF
TRBJ2-1 16 TRBD1 TRBV11-2 few TGTGCCAGCAGCTCCTATCAGGGGGCCACCTACAATGAGCAGTTCTTC CASSSYQGATYNEQFF